The T cell receptor (beta chain) under discussion was sequenced for a study of blood T cell repertoires in COVID-19. Method: immunoSEQ multiplex PCR; TCRdb's copy keeps in-frame clones and lacks some. The data contain around 260,000 clones, more than 75% of them singletons. This clone came up once. The CDR3 totals 15 residues. Germline V gene sequence: CDR1 ENHRY, CDR2 SYGVKD. Trimming shortened V by 6 bases and J by 5 bases, and 14 bases separated the two germline ends. What was sequenced was peripheral blood. The TCR was taken from a woman aged 55 to 70 with COVID-19, enrolled during active disease. V is TRBV10-3 and J is TRBJ1-6; a weak D match, TRBD1 (6 bases). The CDR3 DNA follows: TGTGCCATCAGGACGAATAACAGGGATAATTCACCCCTCCACTTT. Translation gives CAIRTNNRDNSPLHF.